Below are 8 T cell receptor beta chains sequenced from a single sample in a study of T cell repertoires in cytomegalovirus infection. Their cognate antigens are unknown. TCRdb re-analysed the reads in MiXCR, keeping a single row per CDR3 protein. The data hold 450,000 to 650,000 distinct CDR3 sequences, with 40% observed a single time. The starting material was cultured PBMCs, obtained from culture after CMV antigen stimulation. All receptors derive from a human donor in good health (CMV status not recorded). Some clones in this sample may be carry-over from other donors' samples.

This clonotype showed up just a few times. The genes are TRBV7-2 and TRBJ2-1, with TRBD2 matching over 9 bases. The CDR3 loop spans 15 amino acids. V lost 3 bases, J lost 5 bases, and 5 bases stayed unmatched. Looked up from germline, CDR1 is SGHTA and CDR2 is FQGNSA. CDR3 residues: CASSFQTSGNNEQFF. DNA for the CDR3: TGTGCCAGCAGCTTCCAGACTAGCGGAAACAATGAGCAGTTCTTC.

About this clonotype itself: An end of the junction does not agree with germline; a read error may underlie this. The rearrangement uses TRBV7-2 and TRBJ2-7; D is perhaps TRBD1 or TRBD2 (7 bases each). Per germline, CDR1 SGHTA and CDR2 FQGNSA. The CDR3 consists of 16 residues. CDR3 in DNA: TGTGCCAGCGGCTTAGTGGGAGGGGGCGCAGCCTACGAGCAGTACTTC. Residues: CASGLVGGGAAYEQYF.

This clonotype occurred a few times. V gene TRBV6-1 combines with J gene TRBJ2-2; D is undetermined. Germline V gene lookup returns CDR1 MNHNS and CDR2 SASEGT. CDR3 length: 14 amino acids. The V gene lost 4 bases and the J gene lost 1 base, with 7 bases spanning the gap. CDR3 sequence: CASSGVRNTGELFF. In DNA, the CDR3 is TGTGCCAGCAGTGGAGTGAGGAACACCGGGGAGCTGTTTTTT.

The V call is TRBV19, the J call TRBJ2-3; no clear D gene. There are 11 residues in the CDR3. Deletions cut 3 bases from V and 6 bases from J, with 4 bases between. Per the germline V gene, CDR1 is LNHDA and CDR2 is SQIVND (reference sequence). The CDR3 reads CASSMRDTQYF. Written as DNA, the CDR3 is TGTGCCAGTAGTATGAGGGATACGCAGTATTTT.

The V and J genes are TRBV12-3 or TRBV12-4 and TRBJ2-5; TRBD1 matches 9 bases. This CDR3 is built from 13 residues. The J segment lost 4 bases and the V segment lost 7 bases, leaving 4 bases of the junction unmatched. This CDR3 is CASNRQGGETQYF. CDR3 in DNA: TGTGCCAGCAATCGACAGGGGGGAGAGACCCAGTACTTC.

This clonotype was recorded a few times. This chain links TRBV24-1 with TRBJ1-5, with a weak D call TRBD1 (6 bases). Germline loops: CDR1 KGHDR, CDR2 SFDVKD. Trimming shortened V by 4 bases and J by 1 base, and 10 bases separated the two germline ends. This CDR3 is 15 amino acids long. CDR3 residues: CATSDPGQSNQPQHF. CDR3 nucleotides: TGTGCCACCAGTGACCCCGGACAGAGCAATCAGCCCCAGCATTTT.

The gene calls are TRBV2 and TRBJ1-5, with D perhaps TRBD1 (5 bases). Trimming removed 3 bases from V and 6 bases from J, with 18 bases in between. Germline V gives CDR1 SNHLY, CDR2 FYNNEI. The CDR3 loop spans 16 amino acids. DNA for the CDR3: TGTGCCAGCAGTGATATGCTGGGCCTCCAGGGTCAGCCCCAGCATTTT. This codes for CASSDMLGLQGQPQHF.

The chain recombines TRBV20-1 with TRBJ2-7; D perhaps matches TRBD1 (6 bases). V was shortened by 4 bases and J by 0 bases, with 13 bases between the two germline ends. Looked up from germline, CDR1 is DFQATT and CDR2 is SNEGSKA (reference sequence). The CDR3 length is 14 residues. CDR3 protein: CSAKKRTVSYEQYF. CDR3 sequence (DNA): TGCAGTGCTAAAAAACGGACAGTCTCCTACGAGCAGTACTTC.